Following are 9 T cell receptor beta chains from one sample sequenced in a study of blood T cell repertoires in COVID-19. The data were produced by immunoSEQ multiplex PCR, yet TCRdb's version contains in-frame clones alone and is incomplete. The sample carries 90,000 to 130,000 clones, 80% to 90% recorded once. Sequencing used peripheral blood. These receptors were taken from a man aged 40-55 years with acute or convalescent COVID-19.

The V call is TRBV6-5, the J call TRBJ2-6, with no clear D. The CDR3 contains 16 residues. CDR1 is MNHEY and CDR2 is SVGAGI in the germline V gene. V was trimmed by 0 bases and J by 4 bases, leaving 10 bases between them. The CDR3 here is CASSYSPRHGANVLTF. CDR3 DNA: TGTGCCAGCAGTTACTCCCCCAGGCACGGGGCCAACGTCCTGACTTTC.

A remark on this clone: This sample includes further DNA sequences coding for the same CDR3. J is TRBJ1-1 and V is TRBV11-2; maybe TRBD1 (5 bases). Per germline, CDR1 SGHAT and CDR2 FQNNGV. The CDR3 is 14 residues long. V shed 0 bases and J shed 4 bases, with 9 bases lying between them. The CDR3 sequence: CASSLEGGGTEAFF. The CDR3, as DNA: TGTGCCAGCAGCTTAGAGGGGGGAGGCACTGAAGCTTTCTTT.

The J gene is TRBJ1-3, the V gene TRBV6-5; no definite D call. Deletions cut 0 bases from V and 0 bases from J, with 6 bases between. Germline V lookup: CDR1 MNHEY, CDR2 SVGAGI. This CDR3 comprises 15 residues. In DNA form, the CDR3 reads TGTGCCAGCAGTTACTCAAGGAGCTCTGGAAACACCATATATTTT. Its protein product is CASSYSRSSGNTIYF.

The chain has TRBV20-1 and TRBJ2-1; D may be TRBD2 (6 bases). The V end lost 0 bases, the J end lost 15 bases, and 12 bases lay between the germline ends. CDR3 length equals 11 residues. In germline, CDR1 is DFQATT, CDR2 SNEGSKA (reference sequence). CDR3 loop: CSARDGTPMFF. CDR3 nucleotides: TGCAGTGCTAGAGATGGGACTCCCATGTTCTTC.

The chain links TRBV13 to TRBJ2-3; D unresolved. Trimming took off 0 bases at V and 4 bases at J, with 5 bases between the two ends. CDR1 and CDR2 from the germline V gene are PRHDT and FYEKMQ (reference sequence). The CDR3 is made up of 13 amino acids. In nucleotides, the CDR3 is TGTGCCAGCAGCTTAGGCCTTGCAGATACGCAGTATTTT. Translating gives CASSLGLADTQYF.

The rearrangement uses TRBV7-2 and TRBJ2-3; 7 nucleotides line up with TRBD2. Germline CDR1 SGHTA, CDR2 FQGNSA. The CDR3 covers 14 residues. V was clipped by 0 bases and J by 3 bases; unmatched bases: 0. In DNA, the CDR3 is TGTGCCAGCAGCTTAGCCGGGGGGACAGATACGCAGTATTTT. Translation gives CASSLAGGTDTQYF.

The V gene is TRBV27, the J gene TRBJ1-1, with a possible D match to TRBD1 (5 bases). From germline, CDR1 is MNHEY and CDR2 SMNVEV (reference sequence). Trimming stripped 6 bases from V and 2 bases from J, with 13 bases between. This CDR3 is 14 amino acids long. This chain's CDR3 is CASRPPTGNTEAFF. Here the CDR3 DNA reads TGTGCCAGCAGGCCCCCTACAGGTAACACTGAAGCTTTCTTT.

This clone was seen only once. A much more abundant neighbour one base away suggests this may be a read error. The identical CDR3 is also encoded by other nucleotide sequences in the sample. The J gene is TRBJ2-1, the V gene TRBV27; 7 bases map to TRBD2. In germline, CDR1 is MNHEY, CDR2 SMNVEV (reference sequence). The ends lost 2 bases at V and 3 bases at J; junction bases unmatched: 1. CDR3 length: 14 residues. In DNA, the CDR3 is TGTGCCAGCAGTTTAGAGCGGGGCTACAATGAGCAGTTCTTC. This codes for CASSLERGYNEQFF.

This chain connects TRBV30 to TRBJ2-1; possible D gene TRBD2, 5 bases. Trimming removed 2 bases at V and 2 bases at J, with 7 bases between. From germline, CDR1 is GTSNPN and CDR2 SVGIG (reference sequence). This CDR3 spans 13 amino acids. Here the CDR3 reads CAWSPGAYNEQFF. In nucleotides, the CDR3 is TGTGCCTGGAGTCCCGGGGCCTACAATGAGCAGTTCTTC.